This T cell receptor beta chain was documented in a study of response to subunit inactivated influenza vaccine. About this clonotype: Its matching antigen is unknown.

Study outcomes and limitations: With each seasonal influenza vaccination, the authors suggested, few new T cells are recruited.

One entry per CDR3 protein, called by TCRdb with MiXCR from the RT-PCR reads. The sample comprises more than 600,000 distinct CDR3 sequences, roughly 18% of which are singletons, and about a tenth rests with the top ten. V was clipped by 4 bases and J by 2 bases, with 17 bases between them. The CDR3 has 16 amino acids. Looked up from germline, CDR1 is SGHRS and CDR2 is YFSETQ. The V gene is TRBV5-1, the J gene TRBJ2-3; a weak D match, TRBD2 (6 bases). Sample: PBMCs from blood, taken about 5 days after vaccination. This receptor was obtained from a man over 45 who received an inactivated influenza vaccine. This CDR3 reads CASSAKRTIDTDTQYF. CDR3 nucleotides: TGCGCCAGCAGCGCGAAAAGGACTATCGACACAGATACGCAGTATTTT.